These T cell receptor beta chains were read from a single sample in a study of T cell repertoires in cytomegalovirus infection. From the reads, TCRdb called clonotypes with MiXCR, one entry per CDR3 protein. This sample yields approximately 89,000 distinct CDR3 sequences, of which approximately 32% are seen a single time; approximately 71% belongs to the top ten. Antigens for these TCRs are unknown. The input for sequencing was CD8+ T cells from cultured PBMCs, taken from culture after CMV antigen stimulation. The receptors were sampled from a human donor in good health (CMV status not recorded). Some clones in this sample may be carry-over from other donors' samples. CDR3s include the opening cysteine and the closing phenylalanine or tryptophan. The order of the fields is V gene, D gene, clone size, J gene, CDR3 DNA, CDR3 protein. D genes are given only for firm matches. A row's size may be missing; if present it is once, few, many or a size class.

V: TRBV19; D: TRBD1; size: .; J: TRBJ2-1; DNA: TGTGCCAGTAGTATGTACAGGGGGCCCTCTAATGAGCAGTTCTTC; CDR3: CASSMYRGPSNEQFF
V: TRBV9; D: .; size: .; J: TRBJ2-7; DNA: TGTGCCGGCAGCGTAGAGGGAGGTGGGTACGAGCAGTACTTC; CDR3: CAGSVEGGGYEQYF
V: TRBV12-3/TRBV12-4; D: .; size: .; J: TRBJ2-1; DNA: TGTGCCAGCAGTTTGTTCGGGTACAATGAGCAGTTCTTC; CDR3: CASSLFGYNEQFF
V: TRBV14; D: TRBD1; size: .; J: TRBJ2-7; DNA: TGTGCCAGCAGCCAAGCTCGGGCGGCAGGGGGCGCCGAGCAGTACTTC; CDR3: CASSQARAAGGAEQYF
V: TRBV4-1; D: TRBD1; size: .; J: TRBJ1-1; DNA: TGCGCCAGCAGCCAAGGACAGGGTTCGAACACTGAAGCTTTCTTT; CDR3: CASSQGQGSNTEAFF
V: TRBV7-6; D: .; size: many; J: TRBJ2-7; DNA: TGTGCCAGCAGCCCCGTCCGGGACAACTCCTACGAGCAGTACTTC; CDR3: CASSPVRDNSYEQYF
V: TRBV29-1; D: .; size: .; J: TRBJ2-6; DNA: TGCAGCGTTGAAGGGCAACACTGGGCCAACGTCCTGACTTTC; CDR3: CSVEGQHWANVLTF
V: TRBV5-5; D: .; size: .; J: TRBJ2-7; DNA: TGTGCCAGCAGCGACGGACGTATGTTTGGGCAGTACTTC; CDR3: CASSDGRMFGQYF
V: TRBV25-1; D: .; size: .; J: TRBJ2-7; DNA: TGTGCCAGCAGTGCGGGGAGCGAGCAGTACTTC; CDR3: CASSAGSEQYF
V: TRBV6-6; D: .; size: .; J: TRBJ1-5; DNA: TGTGCCAGCAGTGACGACAGAAGAAATCAGCCCCAGCATTTT; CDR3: CASSDDRRNQPQHF
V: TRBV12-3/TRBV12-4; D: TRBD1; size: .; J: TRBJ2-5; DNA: TGTGCCAGCACTTTGGCAGGGGGCTATGAGACCCAGTACTTC; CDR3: CASTLAGGYETQYF
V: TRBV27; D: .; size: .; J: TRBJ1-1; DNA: TGTGCCAGCAGTTTAAACGCAGGGGAGAACACTGAAGCTTTCTTT; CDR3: CASSLNAGENTEAFF
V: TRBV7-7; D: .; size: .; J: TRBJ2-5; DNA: TGTGCCAGCAGCCATAGTCCCCTTCCAGAGACCCAGTACTTC; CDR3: CASSHSPLPETQYF
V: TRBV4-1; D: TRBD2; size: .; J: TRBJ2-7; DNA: TGCGCCAGCAGCCAAAGGAGCGGGGGGGCCTACGAGCAGTACTTC; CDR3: CASSQRSGGAYEQYF
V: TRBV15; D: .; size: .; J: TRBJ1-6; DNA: TGTGCCACCAGCATTATCCTCAGAGGGGCAGCGTCTTATAATTCACCCCTCCACTTT; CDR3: CATSIILRGAASYNSPLHF
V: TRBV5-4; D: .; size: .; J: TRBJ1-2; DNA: TGTGCCAGCAACGTAGTAGGGACAACCAGCCCTAACTATGGCTACACCTTC; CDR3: CASNVVGTTSPNYGYTF
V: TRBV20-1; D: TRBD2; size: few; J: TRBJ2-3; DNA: TGCAGTGCGCAACCCCCAGCGGGGTACCCCACAGATACGCAGTATTTT; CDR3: CSAQPPAGYPTDTQYF
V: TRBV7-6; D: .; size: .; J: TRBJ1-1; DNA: TGTGCCAGCAGCCTCGGAGGGGGGGACACTGAAGCTTTCTTT; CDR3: CASSLGGGDTEAFF
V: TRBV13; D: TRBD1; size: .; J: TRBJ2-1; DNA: TGTGCCAGCAGCCTGGGACAGGGAGGGAGTGAGCAGTTCTTC; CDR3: CASSLGQGGSEQFF
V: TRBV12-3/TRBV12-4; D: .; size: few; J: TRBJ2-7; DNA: TGTGCCAGCAGTTTTGTCCGATGGAACGAGCAGTACTTC; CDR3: CASSFVRWNEQYF
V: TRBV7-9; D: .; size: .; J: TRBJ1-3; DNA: TGTGCCAGCAGCTTATTCGGATCTGGAAACACCATATATTTT; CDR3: CASSLFGSGNTIYF
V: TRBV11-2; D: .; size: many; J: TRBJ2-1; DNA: TGTGCCAGCAGCTGGCACGTGTCAGAGGGTAGCAATGAGCAGTTCTTC; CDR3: CASSWHVSEGSNEQFF
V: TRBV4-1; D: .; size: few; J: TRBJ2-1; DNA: TGCGCCAGCAGCCTGGTAAGAGGGTACAATGAGCAGTTCTTC; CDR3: CASSLVRGYNEQFF
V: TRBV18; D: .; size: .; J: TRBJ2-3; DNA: TGTGCCAGCTCACGAGGACTCTACACAGATACGCAGTATTTT; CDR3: CASSRGLYTDTQYF
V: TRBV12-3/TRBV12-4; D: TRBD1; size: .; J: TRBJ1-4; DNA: TGTGCCAGCAGTTCCAGACAGGGGGGGAATGAAAAACTGTTTTTT; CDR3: CASSSRQGGNEKLFF
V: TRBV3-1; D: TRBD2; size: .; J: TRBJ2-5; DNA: TGTGCCAGCAGCCAAGAACACCTAGCGGGGGTAGAGACCCAGTACTTC; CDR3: CASSQEHLAGVETQYF
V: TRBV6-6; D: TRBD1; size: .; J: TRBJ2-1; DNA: TGTGCCAGCAGTTTAATAAGGACAGGGCCATACAATGAGCAGTTCTTC; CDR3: CASSLIRTGPYNEQFF
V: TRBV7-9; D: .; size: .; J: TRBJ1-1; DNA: TGTGCCAGCAGCTTAGGCCCCGGGGCTCGGGACACTGAAGCTTTCTTT; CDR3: CASSLGPGARDTEAFF
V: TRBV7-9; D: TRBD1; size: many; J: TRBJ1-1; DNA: TGTGCCAGCAGCTCCGAGACAGACAGGGGGCACACTGAAGCTTTCTTT; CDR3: CASSSETDRGHTEAFF
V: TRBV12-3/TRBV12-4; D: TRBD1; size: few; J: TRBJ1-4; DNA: TGTGCCAGCAGTTCGGGGGAGGACAGGGGGGAAAAACTGTTTTTT; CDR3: CASSSGEDRGEKLFF
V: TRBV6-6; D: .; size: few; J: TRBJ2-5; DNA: TGTGCCAGCAGTTACGTCGGGGAAAGGGAGACCCAGTACTTC; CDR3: CASSYVGERETQYF
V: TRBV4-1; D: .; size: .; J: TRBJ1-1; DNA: TGCGCCAGCAGCCAAGGCAATCCTGAAGCTTTCTTT; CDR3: CASSQGNPEAFF
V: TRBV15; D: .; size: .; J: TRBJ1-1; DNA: TGTGCCACCAGCAGAGATCTAATCGATTGGACTGAAGCTTTCTTT; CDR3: CATSRDLIDWTEAFF
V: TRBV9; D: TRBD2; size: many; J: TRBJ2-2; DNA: TGTGCCAGCAGCGTAGACCCCTCTAGCGGCGGGGAGCTGTTTTTT; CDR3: CASSVDPSSGGELFF
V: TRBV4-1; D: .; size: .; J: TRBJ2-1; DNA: TGCGCCAGCAGCCCGACCGACGAGAGAGACAATGAGCAGTTCTTC; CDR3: CASSPTDERDNEQFF
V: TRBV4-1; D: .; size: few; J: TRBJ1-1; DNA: TGCGCCAGCAGCTACGAACAGAACACTGAAGCTTTCTTT; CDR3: CASSYEQNTEAFF
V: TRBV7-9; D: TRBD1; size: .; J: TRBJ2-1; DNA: TGTGCCAGCAGCCCAGAGGACAGGGGCAATGAGCAGTTCTTC; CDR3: CASSPEDRGNEQFF
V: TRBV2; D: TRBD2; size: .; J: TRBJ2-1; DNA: TGTGCCAGCAGCTGGGCCGGGCGGGGGGGATGGAATGAGCAGTTCTTC; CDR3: CASSWAGRGGWNEQFF
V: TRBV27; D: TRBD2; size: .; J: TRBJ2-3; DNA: TGTGCCAGCAGGGGACTAGCAAAAGATACGCAGTATTTT; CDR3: CASRGLAKDTQYF
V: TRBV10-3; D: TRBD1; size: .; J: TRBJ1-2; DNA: TGTGCCATCAGTAGAACCCCGGGACAGGGCACAACTTATGGCTACACCTTC; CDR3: CAISRTPGQGTTYGYTF
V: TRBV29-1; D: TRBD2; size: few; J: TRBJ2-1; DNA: TGCAGCGTTGAAGTGGGGGGACTAGCGTTCTATGAGCAGTTCTTC; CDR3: CSVEVGGLAFYEQFF
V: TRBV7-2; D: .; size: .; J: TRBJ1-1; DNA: TGTGCCAGCAGCTTATCCGGCAGGGTTGGTATTACTGAAGCTTTCTTT; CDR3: CASSLSGRVGITEAFF
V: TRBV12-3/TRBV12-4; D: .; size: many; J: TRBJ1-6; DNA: TGTGCCAGCAGTTCCTTTAATTCACCCCTCCACTTT; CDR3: CASSSFNSPLHF
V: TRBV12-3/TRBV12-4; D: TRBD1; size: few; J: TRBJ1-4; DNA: TGTGCCAGCAGTCCCTCCGGGACAGGGAACGAAAAACTGTTTTTT; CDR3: CASSPSGTGNEKLFF
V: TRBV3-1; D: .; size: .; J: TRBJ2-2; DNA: TGTGCCAGCAGCCCTTGGTCCAACTCGAACACCGGGGAGCTGTTTTTT; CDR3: CASSPWSNSNTGELFF
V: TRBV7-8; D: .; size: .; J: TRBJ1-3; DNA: TGTGCCAGCAGCTTATATAGGGATGGGGAGAACACCATATATTTT; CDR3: CASSLYRDGENTIYF
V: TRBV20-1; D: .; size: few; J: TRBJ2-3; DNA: TGCAGTGCTCCCCGAGGGGGCGGGGGCACAGATACGCAGTATTTT; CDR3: CSAPRGGGGTDTQYF
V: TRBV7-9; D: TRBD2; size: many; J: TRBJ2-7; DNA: TGTGCCAGCAGCCGGACTAGCGGGGGATCTTACGAGCAGTACTTC; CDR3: CASSRTSGGSYEQYF